Sequencing of this T cell receptor beta chain was carried out in a study of shared clonotypes between healthy human individuals. Comment on this clone: The antigen is unknown.

The germline V gene encodes CDR1 SGHNT and CDR2 YYREEE (reference sequence). The CDR3 has 14 amino acids. Trimming pared 4 bases from V and 0 bases from J, leaving 11 bases between. Every subset's genomic DNA went evenly onto several immunoSEQ plates. Repertoires were generated with immunoSEQ multiplex PCR, while TCRdb's copy carries only in-frame clones and drops some. The table includes fewer than 1.8 million clones, approximately 98.5% detected once. Regarding the study as a whole: Generally, naive subsets came out with larger estimated richness than memory subsets.

V usage is TRBV5-4 and J usage is TRBJ2-7; tentatively, D is TRBD1 or TRBD2 (5 bases each). Sequenced input: naive CD4+ T cells sorted from blood. Subset reported: CD45RA+ positively selected. The TCR originated in a man under 40 in good health. This CDR3 is CASSGKGSSYEQYF. As DNA, the CDR3 is TGTGCCAGCAGCGGGAAGGGGAGCTCCTACGAGCAGTACTTC.